This is a list of T cell receptor beta chains from one sample in a study of T cell responses to AZD1222 COVID-19 vaccine. Profiling relied on immunoSEQ multiplex PCR, and the TCRdb table lists in-frame clones only, not all of them. Of about 60,000 clones listed, over 80% were seen once; the top ten hold approximately 6.3%. The source was peripheral blood, collected 28 days after the second dose of the MenACWY control vaccine. The source of these receptors is an adult who received the MenACWY meningococcal vaccine as a control. Both conserved end residues are part of each CDR3. A D gene is named only where the DNA matches it firmly. Expanded clones get a size class; other rows say once, few or many, or leave the size out.

>TRBD2|TRBV14|TRBJ2-7|NA
TGTGCCAGCAGCCTCGGACTAGCTGGAGGCTACGAGCAGTACTTC
CASSLGLAGGYEQYF
>NA|TRBV9|TRBJ1-4|NA
TGTGCCAGCAGCTCAACAGCGGGTGAAAAACTGTTTTTT
CASSSTAGEKLFF
>NA|TRBV4-3|TRBJ2-3|NA
TGCGCCAGCAGCCAAGATCGGTCAGATACGCAGTATTTT
CASSQDRSDTQYF
>TRBD1|TRBV19|TRBJ1-3|NA
TGTGCCAGTAGGACGCCGGGACAGCATGGAAACACCATATATTTT
CASRTPGQHGNTIYF
>TRBD1|TRBV27|TRBJ2-1|NA
TGTGCCAGCAGTTCCGGGACAGGGTTGTCCAATGAGCAGTTCTTC
CASSSGTGLSNEQFF
>TRBD2|TRBV7-2|TRBJ2-5|NA
TGTGCCAGCAGCTCAATTACTCGACTAGCTCCAGAGACCCAGTACTTC
CASSSITRLAPETQYF
>NA|TRBV6-5|TRBJ2-1|once
TGTGCCAGCAGTTACGGGGGGTACAATGAGCAGTTCTTC
CASSYGGYNEQFF
>TRBD1|TRBV5-6|TRBJ1-2|NA
TGTGCCAGCAGCGAAGGGACAGGAAGCTATGGCTACACCTTC
CASSEGTGSYGYTF
>TRBD1|TRBV12-5|TRBJ1-2|NA
TGTGCTAGTGGTTTGGTAGTAAGGGACAGCTATGGCTACACCTTC
CASGLVVRDSYGYTF
>TRBD2|TRBV5-1|TRBJ2-2|NA
TGCGCCAGCAGCTCGGGACTAGCGGGAGTAACCGGGGAGCTGTTTTTT
CASSSGLAGVTGELFF
>NA|TRBV15|TRBJ1-5|NA
TGTGCCACCAGCAGCCACAGGGCCCCCAATCAGCCCCAGCATTTT
CATSSHRAPNQPQHF
>TRBD1|TRBV5-4|TRBJ1-1|NA
TGTGCCAGCAGCTCTCCTCCACAGGGGGACACTGAAGCTTTCTTT
CASSSPPQGDTEAFF
>NA|TRBV25-1|TRBJ2-3|NA
TGTGCCAGCAGTGAATATGGACAGCGGAACACAGATACGCAGTATTTT
CASSEYGQRNTDTQYF
>NA|TRBV28|TRBJ2-7|NA
TGTGCCAGCGAGGATGCCTACGAGCAGTACTTC
CASEDAYEQYF
>NA|TRBV30|TRBJ2-7|NA
TGTGCCGGAGACCCCCTGAAGGGCTACGAGCAGTACTTC
CAGDPLKGYEQYF
>NA|TRBV5-1|TRBJ2-1|NA
TGCGCCAGCAGCCGTAATTCCTACAATGAGCAGTTCTTC
CASSRNSYNEQFF
>NA|TRBV10-2|TRBJ2-7|NA
TGCGCCAAGACCTACGAGCAGTACTTC
CAKTYEQYF
>NA|TRBV11-3|TRBJ1-1|NA
TGTGCCAGCAGCCTGGCTGGGAACACTGAAGCTTTCTTT
CASSLAGNTEAFF
>NA|TRBV19|TRBJ1-6|NA
TGTGCCAGTAGTCTACGGGTTGATAATTCACCCCTCCACTTT
CASSLRVDNSPLHF
>NA|TRBV2|TRBJ1-3|NA
TGTGCCAGCAGTGAAGGAGGAGGCACCATATATTTT
CASSEGGGTIYF
>NA|TRBV4-1|TRBJ1-5|NA
TGCGCCAGCAGCCTCCTACAGGAGAGCAATCAGCCCCAGCATTTT
CASSLLQESNQPQHF
>NA|TRBV27|TRBJ1-1|NA
TGTGCCAGCAGTTTGCAGGGTGGCAACACTGAAGCTTTCTTT
CASSLQGGNTEAFF
>NA|TRBV7-8|TRBJ1-4|NA
TGTGCCAGCAGCTTGGACAGCTGGAGTGAAAAACTGTTTTTT
CASSLDSWSEKLFF
>TRBD1|TRBV5-3|TRBJ1-4|NA
TGTGCCAGAAGCCCGCAGGGGGGTGCAACTAATGAAAAACTGTTTTTT
CARSPQGGATNEKLFF
>NA|TRBV29-1|TRBJ2-2|NA
TGCAGCGTTGTGCCGGGGCACACCGGGGAGCTGTTTTTT
CSVVPGHTGELFF
>TRBD1|TRBV7-2|TRBJ1-2|NA
TGTGCCAGCAGCCGGGACAGGGGGGATGGCTACACCTTC
CASSRDRGDGYTF
>NA|TRBV30|TRBJ1-1|NA
TGTGCCTGGACCCAAAAACGGGCCACTGAAGCTTTCTTT
CAWTQKRATEAFF
>NA|TRBV6-1|TRBJ2-5|NA
TGTGCCAGCAGTGAAGCCGGAGCGTTGGGGGGGACCCAGTACTTC
CASSEAGALGGTQYF
>NA|TRBV9|TRBJ1-4|few
TGTGCCAGCAGCGGCTATGATGAAAAACTGTTTTTT
CASSGYDEKLFF
>NA|TRBV7-9|TRBJ1-4|NA
TGTGCCAGCAGCTTAGGTCACAATGAAAAACTGTTTTTT
CASSLGHNEKLFF
>NA|TRBV7-2|TRBJ1-1|NA
TGTGCCAGCAGCTTATGGGGGGTTAACACTGAAGCTTTCTTT
CASSLWGVNTEAFF
>TRBD1|TRBV6-2/TRBV6-3|TRBJ2-3|NA
TGTGCCAGCAGTTCCAGTGGAACAGGGGGACAGTATTTT
CASSSSGTGGQYF
>NA|TRBV7-9|TRBJ1-4|once
TGTGCCAGCAGCTTAGAGCTCGGGCTTAATGAAAAACTGTTTTTT
CASSLELGLNEKLFF
>NA|TRBV12-3/TRBV12-4|TRBJ1-3|NA
TGTGCCAGCAGTTTCGGGGGGGGATTCCATTTT
CASSFGGGFHF
>NA|TRBV28|TRBJ1-2|NA
TGTGCGTGTTGGGATATGCCATTATATGGCTACACCTTC
CACWDMPLYGYTF
>TRBD2|TRBV28|TRBJ2-3|NA
TGTGCCAGCAGTCCATCTCCGGGACTAGGGGCCCTGGTATATACGCAGTATTTT
CASSPSPGLGALVYTQYF
>NA|TRBV12-5|TRBJ1-2|NA
TGTGCTAGTGGTTTGGGTCGGGGGGACCATGGCTACACCTTC
CASGLGRGDHGYTF
>TRBD1|TRBV19|TRBJ1-2|few
TGTGCCAGTAGCCACAGGGGGACTGGAGGCTACACCTTC
CASSHRGTGGYTF
>TRBD2|TRBV28|TRBJ2-3|NA
TGTGCCAGCAGTTTATCGCTAGCGGACACAGATACGCAGTATTTT
CASSLSLADTDTQYF
>NA|TRBV6-5|TRBJ2-7|NA
TGTGCCAGCAGTTACTTGGGGGGCCCCTACGAGCAGTACTTC
CASSYLGGPYEQYF
>NA|TRBV5-1|TRBJ2-3|NA
TGCGCCAGCAGCCAAGGGGGGGCTCCCCCTACGCAGTATTTT
CASSQGGAPPTQYF
>NA|TRBV27|TRBJ2-7|NA
TGTGCCAGCTCGAGCTCCTACGAGCAGTACTTC
CASSSSYEQYF
>TRBD2|TRBV28|TRBJ2-3|NA
TGTGCCAGCAGTTTAGGCGGGAGCCCAGATACGCAGTATTTT
CASSLGGSPDTQYF
>NA|TRBV2|TRBJ1-1|NA
TGTGCCAGCAGTCTCGACGGAGTAACTGAAGCTTTCTTT
CASSLDGVTEAFF
>TRBD2|TRBV6-1|TRBJ2-7|few
TGTGCCAGCAGTGAACGACTAGCGGGGGCCACCGAGCAGTACTTC
CASSERLAGATEQYF
>NA|TRBV5-1|TRBJ2-1|NA
TGCGCCAGCACGGAACGGGAGAATCAGCGCAATGTGCAGTTCTTC
CASTERENQRNVQFF
>NA|TRBV19|TRBJ1-5|NA
TGTGCCAGTAGTGGGGAGGGCCAGACCTCAGTTCCGCCCCAGCATTTT
CASSGEGQTSVPPQHF
>TRBD2|TRBV29-1|TRBJ2-5|once
TGCAGCGTTGTCGGAGCGGGAAGGCAAGAGACCCAGTACTTC
CSVVGAGRQETQYF
>NA|TRBV19|TRBJ2-7|NA
TGTGCCAGTAGTATGATGGGACAACCAGACGAGCAGTACTTC
CASSMMGQPDEQYF
>NA|TRBV3-1/TRBV3-2|TRBJ2-6|NA
TGTGCCAGCAGCCAAGTGGTCCGCTCTGGGGCCAACGTCCTGACTTTC
CASSQVVRSGANVLTF
>TRBD1|TRBV7-2|TRBJ2-4|NA
TGTGCCAGCAGCCCCCGACAGGGGGCGGCCAAAAACATTCAGTACTTC
CASSPRQGAAKNIQYF
>NA|TRBV19|TRBJ2-7|NA
TGTGCCAGCCGACACGACCGGGGCGAGCAGTACTTC
CASRHDRGEQYF